The following is a T cell receptor (beta chain) sequence with its context. Its antigen remains unknown. Clones were sequenced by immunoSEQ multiplex PCR, and TCRdb holds only the in-frame ones, with some missing. The profile covers 100,000 to 150,000 clones, with more than 70% appearing a single time and 1.5% to 2% taken by the ten largest. The record originates from a study of T cells in localized non-small cell lung cancer. Study observations and caveats: Appearance in adjacent lung was seen for a median roughly 56 of the top 100 tumor clones.

This CDR3 region has 14 residues. The ends were cut back, 1 base at V and 2 bases at J, with 7 bases in the middle. The germline V gene encodes CDR1 SEHNR and CDR2 FQNEAQ (reference sequence). The chain recombines TRBV7-9 with TRBJ2-3, with D possibly being TRBD1 (6 bases). The sequencing used peripheral blood, collected before any cancer treatment. The receptor's source is a female donor older than 55 with stage I lung adenocarcinoma. As DNA, the CDR3 is TGTGCCAGCAGCTTAGACAGGGACACAGATACGCAGTATTTT. Translated, it gives CASSLDRDTDTQYF.